Presented here are 25 T cell receptor beta chains from one specimen sequenced in a study of identical twins. A single record per CDR3 protein comes from TCRdb applying MiXCR to the 5' RACE reads. The sample carries 1.5 million to 2 million distinct CDR3 sequences, more than 30% recorded once. Specimen: cord blood. The receptors come from a newborn girl in good health.

Many counts were recorded for this clonotype. The V call is TRBV12-3 or TRBV12-4, the J call TRBJ2-3; no reliable D call. The germline V and J ends were trimmed by 3 bases and 10 bases, with 8 bases remaining between them. The CDR3 spans 11 residues. CDR3 in DNA: TGTGCCAGCAGTTTGGGGTCCGCGCAGTATTTT. Its translation: CASSLGSAQYF.

This clonotype was recorded at least ten times. V and J are TRBV20-1 and TRBJ2-3; 8 nucleotides line up with TRBD2. The length of the CDR3 is 13 residues. Germline CDR1 reads DFQATT; CDR2 reads SNEGSKA (reference sequence). V lost 3 bases and J lost 2; bases outside the gene matches: 1. CDR3 loop: CSASGGDTDTQYF. The CDR3 nucleotides are TGCAGTGCTAGCGGGGGGGACACAGATACGCAGTATTTT.

The chain couples TRBV6-5 to TRBJ1-1; D ambiguous. The CDR3 spans 13 residues. CDR1 is MNHEY, CDR2 SVGAGI, per germline. Trimming took 2 bases from V and 6 from J, leaving 10 bases between them. The CDR3 coding sequence is TGTGCCAGCAGTTACGGGCGGCACGCTGAAGCTTTCTTT. Translation: CASSYGRHAEAFF.

This clonotype was seen a handful of times. The genes are TRBV2 and TRBJ2-3, with no clear D. The CDR3 spans 13 residues. From germline, CDR1 is SNHLY and CDR2 FYNNEI. Trimming took off 7 bases at V and 4 bases at J, with 12 bases between the two ends. The CDR3 is CASKYDISDTQYF. As DNA, the CDR3 is TGTGCCAGCAAATACGACATTTCAGATACGCAGTATTTT.

The table lists this clonotype with a few counts. The rearrangement links TRBV4-2 to TRBJ2-1, with D perhaps matching TRBD1 or TRBD2 (6 bases each). This CDR3 has 15 residues. The germline V gene encodes CDR1 LGHNA and CDR2 YNFKEQ. Trimming left V 2 bases short and J 2 bases short, with 10 bases between. This chain's CDR3 is CASSQTGAPYNEQFF. As DNA, the CDR3 is TGTGCCAGCAGCCAAACGGGGGCCCCCTACAATGAGCAGTTCTTC.

CDR3 nucleotides: TGCAGTGCTAGAGGGACGGGGAGGTCTGAAGCTTTCTTT. This sequence encodes CSARGTGRSEAFF. The chain links TRBV20-1 to TRBJ1-1, with D uncertain. The germline V gene has CDR1 DFQATT and CDR2 SNEGSKA (reference sequence). The CDR3 consists of 13 residues. V was pared by 1 base and J by 6 bases, with 12 bases between.

Comment on this clonotype: Germline and junction disagree at one end, which may indicate a read error. The chain is built from TRBV3-1 and TRBJ2-1; 8 nucleotides line up with TRBD2. This CDR3 region has 21 residues. CDR1 is LGHDT and CDR2 is YNNKEL in the germline V gene (reference sequence). The CDR3 sequence is CASSQDRGRLAGSRAYNELYF. The DNA for the CDR3 is TGTGCCAGCAGCCAAGATCGGGGGAGGCTAGCGGGTTCAAGGGCCTACAATGAGCTGTACTTC.

This clonotype was picked up many times. This sequence joins TRBV28 and TRBJ2-7; 7 nucleotides align to TRBD1. The CDR3 contains 12 residues. Trimming removed 2 bases from V and 6 bases from J; junction bases left unmatched: 1. From germline, CDR1 is MDHEN and CDR2 SYDVKM. The CDR3 DNA follows: TGTGCCAGCAGTTTAAGACAGGGCGAGCAGTACTTC. Its protein is CASSLRQGEQYF.

This clonotype was recorded only once. This rearrangement joins TRBV3-1 to TRBJ2-7; TRBD1 matches at 10 bases. From germline, CDR1 is LGHDT and CDR2 YNNKEL (reference sequence). This CDR3 is 14 amino acids long. The trim removed 4 bases at V and 10 bases at J, leaving 10 bases unmatched. CDR3 region: CASSPDRGLGTQYF. The CDR3 DNA reads as TGTGCCAGCAGCCCGGACAGGGGGTTGGGCACTCAGTACTTC.

This clonotype was found a few times. The chain carries TRBV5-1 and TRBJ1-6, with D possibly being TRBD1 (5 bases). Germline V gene lookup returns CDR1 SGHRS and CDR2 YFSETQ. The CDR3 has 17 residues. Trimming shortened V by 6 bases and J by 0 bases, and 16 bases separated the two germline ends. The CDR3 sequence: CASTAGTHSSYNSPLHF. As DNA, the CDR3 is TGCGCCAGCACCGCCGGGACGCATAGCTCCTATAATTCACCCCTCCACTTT.

This clonotype came up a few times. The rearrangement joins TRBV6-6 to TRBJ2-3; D perhaps matches TRBD2 (5 bases). This CDR3 contains 15 residues. Between the trimmed V and J ends, which lost 6 bases and 0 bases, there was a span of 13 bases. The germline gives CDR1 MNHNY, CDR2 SVGAGI (reference sequence). Written as DNA, the CDR3 is TGTGCCAGCAGCCGCGCGGGCCTTAGCACAGATACGCAGTATTTT. Its translation: CASSRAGLSTDTQYF.

This clonotype was observed at least ten times. This sequence joins TRBV12-3 or TRBV12-4 and TRBJ2-7; D ambiguous. Deletions cut 3 bases from V and 2 bases from J, with 14 bases between. The CDR3 is 15 amino acids. CDR3 sequence (DNA): TGTGCCAGCAGTTTGATCGGCAGTTCGACCTACGAGCAGTACTTC. Translating it yields CASSLIGSSTYEQYF.

Points on this clonotype: The junction and the germline gene differ at one end; a read error may be behind it. J is TRBJ2-5 and V is TRBV20-1, with 9 bases aligning to TRBD2. Per germline, CDR1 DFQATT and CDR2 SNEGSKA (reference sequence). This CDR3 spans 16 amino acids. CDR3 residues: CSARPLAGLPQETRYF. The CDR3 DNA follows: TGCAGTGCTAGGCCACTAGCGGGCCTTCCCCAAGAGACCCGGTACTTC.

V gene TRBV7-9 combines with J gene TRBJ1-5; D remains unclear. Germline V lookup: CDR1 SEHNR, CDR2 FQNEAQ (reference sequence). The CDR3 has 15 amino acids. Trimming took 0 bases from V and 3 from J, leaving 9 bases between them. The CDR3 nucleotides read TGTGCCAGCAGCTTAGCTGGACGGTACAATCAGCCCCAGCATTTT. Amino acid sequence: CASSLAGRYNQPQHF.

This clonotype was picked up a small number of times. The genes are TRBV28 and TRBJ2-4; D remains ambiguous. The CDR3 runs to 15 residues. V was clipped by 2 bases and J by 2 bases, with 10 bases between them. Germline lookup yields CDR1 MDHEN and CDR2 SYDVKM. The CDR3 DNA reads TGTGCCAGCAGTTTAAGGAAGGTCCCCAAAAACATTCAGTACTTC. Protein product: CASSLRKVPKNIQYF.

The chain links TRBV12-3 or TRBV12-4 to TRBJ1-3; maybe TRBD1 (5 bases). Trimming cost V 6 bases and J 1 base, with 16 bases left between them. The CDR3 has 16 residues. As DNA, the CDR3 is TGTGCCAGCAGCCGGATAAGGGGCGGTTCTGGAAACACCATATATTTT. Translation: CASSRIRGGSGNTIYF.

This clonotype has just a few counts. This chain uses TRBV6-5 with TRBJ2-7, with TRBD2 identical over 9 bases. The J segment lost 6 bases and the V segment lost 0 bases, leaving 9 bases of the junction unmatched. Germline V gives CDR1 MNHEY, CDR2 SVGAGI. The length of the CDR3 is 16 residues. The CDR3 sequence is CASSYSLSLAGAEQYF. CDR3 in DNA: TGTGCCAGCAGTTACTCTCTCAGTTTAGCGGGAGCCGAGCAGTACTTC.

The rearrangement links TRBV2 to TRBJ2-7, with no clear D. The ends were cut back, 7 bases at V and 6 bases at J, with 10 bases in the middle. CDR1 and CDR2 (germline): SNHLY, FYNNEI. This CDR3 has 11 amino acids. The CDR3 DNA is TGTGCCAGCAACCGTCTGGGCGAGCAGTACTTC. Its translation: CASNRLGEQYF.

This chain joins TRBV24-1 and TRBJ2-4, with 15 bases identical to TRBD2. The last part of the DNA fits TRBJ2-7 better; the J call may be wrong. The CDR3 sequence is 16 residues long. From germline, CDR1 is KGHDR and CDR2 SFDVKD. The DNA of the CDR3 is TGTGCCACCAGTGATCCCGGGACTAGCGGGGGGATCGAGCAGTACTTC. Translating it yields CATSDPGTSGGIEQYF.

This chain joins TRBV25-1 and TRBJ1-2; D remains ambiguous. V lost 8 bases and J 4 bases, leaving 8 bases between the germline ends. This CDR3 is built from 11 residues. The germline gives CDR1 MGHDK, CDR2 SYGVNS. CDR3 region: CASENFYGYTF. The CDR3 coding sequence is TGTGCCAGCGAGAACTTCTATGGCTACACCTTC.

Comments on this clonotype: A junction boundary mismatches the germline segment, possibly from a read error. This rearrangement joins TRBV2 to TRBJ1-5; D gene unclear. Per the germline V gene, CDR1 is SNHLY and CDR2 is FYNNEI. The CDR3 runs 17 residues. CDR3 bases: TGTGCCGGCAGTGAAGCGCTTCGGGCAGGACTTAATCAGCCCCAGCATTTT. This sequence encodes CAGSEALRAGLNQPQHF.

This clonotype was counted once. The V gene is TRBV7-9, the J gene TRBJ1-6, with 7 bases identical to TRBD1. Germline V gene data show CDR1 as SEHNR and CDR2 as FQNEAQ (reference sequence). V lost 5 bases and J lost 7; bases outside the gene matches: 5. The CDR3 extends over 14 amino acids. The CDR3 DNA is TGTGCCAGCAGCAAAGACAGGGTGAATTCACCCCTCCACTTT. Its translation is CASSKDRVNSPLHF.

There are a few counts of this clonotype. The rearrangement uses TRBV7-2 and TRBJ2-7, with 9 bases fitting TRBD1. Germline V gives CDR1 SGHTA, CDR2 FQGNSA. This CDR3 contains 15 residues. The V gene end was trimmed by 1 base and the J gene end by 3 bases; junction bases not matched to a gene: 4. Here the CDR3 reads CASSLVSGQGYEQYF. DNA of the CDR3: TGTGCCAGCAGCTTAGTTTCGGGACAGGGCTACGAGCAGTACTTC. Based on the CDR3 plus reference TRBV7-2 and TRBJ2-7, the full variable domain is GAGVSQSPSNKVTEKGKDVELRCDPISGHTALYWYRQSLGQGLEFLIYFQGNSAPDKSGLPSDRFSAERTGGSVSTLTIQRTQQEDSAVYLCASSLVSGQGYEQYFGPGTRLTVT.

This clonotype was recorded a few times. This sequence joins TRBV5-1 and TRBJ2-1; D uncertain. The CDR3 is made up of 17 amino acids. Germline V gene data show CDR1 as SGHRS and CDR2 as YFSETQ. The V end lost 0 bases, the J end lost 4 bases, and 17 bases lay between the germline ends. CDR3 amino acids: CASSLALLLAGYNEQFF. CDR3 coding DNA: TGCGCCAGCAGCTTGGCCCTACTATTAGCCGGGTACAATGAGCAGTTCTTC.

The chain couples TRBV14 to TRBJ1-2; 7 nucleotides align to TRBD1. V dropped 4 bases and J dropped 1; count of bases not matched to a gene: 9. CDR3 length: 16 residues. Germline V gene data show CDR1 as SGHDN and CDR2 as FVKESK. In nucleotides, the CDR3 is TGTGCCAGCAGCCCCAGACCAGGGGGTGGTAACTATGGCTACACCTTC. Translated, it gives CASSPRPGGGNYGYTF.